Following are 19 T cell receptor beta chains from one sample sequenced in a study of identical twins. MiXCR was run by TCRdb on the 5' RACE reads, yielding one entry per CDR3 protein. The top ten clones hold approximately 0.98% of a sample with about 500,000 distinct CDR3 sequences, around an eighth of them seen once. These records were also assigned to another study, of yellow fever vaccine responses in identical twins.

Material for sequencing was CD4+ T cells sorted from blood. Every receptor here comes from a woman aged 18 to 35 in good health.

This sequence joins TRBV11-2 and TRBJ2-7; maybe TRBD2 (6 bases). Between the trimmed V and J ends, which lost 5 bases and 7 bases, there was a span of 21 bases. This CDR3 region has 15 residues. The germline CDR1 and CDR2 sequences are SGHAT and FQNNGV. For the CDR3, the DNA is TGTGCCAGCAGCCCGGGACGGGGGTTTACGCAGGAGCAGTACTTC. Its translation: CASSPGRGFTQEQYF.

The CDR3 protein is CSAPTSGSDTQYF. The DNA for the CDR3 is TGCAGTGCCCCGACTAGCGGGAGTGATACGCAGTATTTT. This chain connects TRBV20-1 to TRBJ2-3; TRBD2 matches 12 bases. Germline trimming cut 6 bases from V and 6 bases from J; bases unmatched to any gene: 4. The CDR3 totals 13 residues. Germline V gives CDR1 DFQATT, CDR2 SNEGSKA (reference sequence).

This clonotype was observed a few times. V is TRBV10-2 and J is TRBJ2-7; D call uncertain. The germline V and J ends were trimmed by 4 bases and 1 base, with 8 bases remaining between them. CDR1 and CDR2 (germline): WSHSY, SAAADI. This CDR3 contains 13 residues. As DNA, the CDR3 is TGCGCCAGCAGTGTACTGCTTTCCTACGAGCAGTACTTC. Translating gives CASSVLLSYEQYF.

J is TRBJ2-7 and V is TRBV4-2, with 11 bases that match TRBD2. Germline V gene data show CDR1 as LGHNA and CDR2 as YNFKEQ. V lost 4 bases and J lost 3; bases outside the gene matches: 2. The CDR3 contains 14 residues. The CDR3 DNA sequence: TGTGCCAGCAGCCCGACTAGCGGGGACTACGAGCAGTACTTC. It codes for CASSPTSGDYEQYF.

This clonotype was found once. V and J are TRBV21-1 and TRBJ2-5; the D call TRBD1 from the table was never checked on the DNA. TRBV21-1 is flagged as a pseudogene. The CDR3 is 17 amino acids. DNA of the CDR3: TGTGCCAGCAGCACTCCCGAAGATCCACCGGGGCGAGAGACCCAGTACTTC. It translates to CASSTPEDPPGRETQYF.

Of note for this clonotype: A much more abundant neighbour one base away suggests this may be a read error. This chain connects TRBV12-3 or TRBV12-4 to TRBJ2-2, with D possibly being TRBD1 (7 bases). The CDR3 has 15 residues. This CDR3 is CASSLAGQNTGGLFF. CDR3 coding DNA: TGTGCCAGCAGTTTAGCGGGACAGAACACCGGGGGGCTGTTTTTT.

This clonotype showed up many times. The chain combines TRBV6-5 with TRBJ2-7, with 10 bases matching TRBD2. This CDR3 contains 14 residues. Germline loops: CDR1 MNHEY, CDR2 SVGAGI. The ends lost 0 bases at V and 6 bases at J; junction bases unmatched: 2. The CDR3 bases are TGTGCCAGCAGTTACTCGGGACTAGCGCTCGAGCAGTACTTC. Amino acids: CASSYSGLALEQYF.

In this sample, this clonotype turned up a few times. The gene calls are TRBV25-1 and TRBJ2-1; 8 bases map to TRBD1. The CDR3 runs to 17 residues. After removal of 1 base from V and 3 bases from J, the junction contained 8 bases not matched to a gene. CDR1 and CDR2 from the germline V gene are MGHDK and SYGVNS. CDR3 sequence reads: CASSESATGAGYNEQFF. In nucleotides, the CDR3 is TGTGCCAGCAGTGAATCGGCGACAGGGGCTGGCTACAATGAGCAGTTCTTC.

The chain couples TRBV6-2 or TRBV6-3 to TRBJ2-7, with 7 bases lining up with TRBD2. Germline CDR1 reads MNHEY; CDR2 reads SVGEGT. The CDR3 is made up of 14 amino acids. V dropped 0 bases and J dropped 6; count of bases not matched to a gene: 5. CDR3 sequence reads: CASSYSSGPLEQYF. As DNA, the CDR3 is TGTGCCAGCAGTTACTCTAGCGGGCCGCTCGAGCAGTACTTC.

The rearrangement links TRBV5-1 to TRBJ2-3, with 7 bases aligning to TRBD1. The CDR3 totals 13 residues. Germline CDR1 reads SGHRS; CDR2 reads YFSETQ. The J segment lost 5 bases and the V segment lost 7 bases, leaving 7 bases of the junction unmatched. For the CDR3, the DNA is TGCGCCAGCCGACAGGGCTCCGGAGATACGCAGTATTTT. Translation gives CASRQGSGDTQYF.

This clonotype has more than one count but fewer than ten. J is TRBJ1-1 and V is TRBV12-3 or TRBV12-4; the D is unclear. The CDR3 contains 13 residues. Trimming took off 3 bases at V and 3 bases at J, with 8 bases between the two ends. CDR3 DNA sequence: TGTGCCAGCAGTTTTCGACGAGACACTGAAGCTTTCTTT. Amino acid sequence: CASSFRRDTEAFF.

This clonotype was seen only a few times. The chain has TRBV7-2 and TRBJ2-3; D not resolved. This CDR3 has 15 amino acids. V was clipped by 2 bases and J by 9 bases, with 18 bases between them. Germline CDR1 reads SGHTA; CDR2 reads FQGNSA. CDR3 sequence reads: CASSLPPADEVTQYF. The DNA for the CDR3 is TGTGCCAGCAGCTTACCCCCTGCGGACGAGGTAACGCAGTATTTT.

This clonotype was counted between two and nine times. The genes are TRBV11-2 and TRBJ2-7; D remains unclear. The V end lost 5 bases, the J end lost 0 bases, and 8 bases lay between the germline ends. Germline V lookup: CDR1 SGHAT, CDR2 FQNNGV. This CDR3 spans 13 amino acids. CDR3 loop: CASSHPGSYEQYF. The CDR3 DNA sequence: TGTGCCAGCAGCCACCCCGGCTCCTACGAGCAGTACTTC.

The sample holds many counts of this clonotype. The chain joins TRBV5-1 to TRBJ2-7; no definite D call. Trimming left V 1 base short and J 1 base short, with 9 bases between. CDR1 SGHRS and CDR2 YFSETQ come from the germline V gene. This CDR3 has 14 amino acids. This chain's CDR3 is CASSLNTASYEQYF. The CDR3 nucleotides read TGCGCCAGCAGCTTGAATACAGCGTCCTACGAGCAGTACTTC.

This clonotype was recorded at least ten times. The chain uses TRBV28 and TRBJ2-7; D is uncertain. The CDR3 covers 12 residues. Germline loops: CDR1 MDHEN, CDR2 SYDVKM. Trimming left V 5 bases short and J 3 bases short, with 8 bases between. CDR3 DNA sequence: TGTGCCAGCAGTACTACCCTCTACGAGCAGTACTTC. Translated, it gives CASSTTLYEQYF.

CDR3 coding DNA: TGCGCCAGCAGCCGTACTAGCGGGGGGGGGTCCAATGAGCAGTTCTTC. It encodes CASSRTSGGGSNEQFF. This chain joins TRBV5-1 and TRBJ2-1, with 13 bases fitting TRBD2. This CDR3 contains 16 residues. Germline CDR1 is SGHRS and CDR2 is YFSETQ. V shed 4 bases, J shed 6 bases, and the junction held 7 bases outside the gene matches. The entire variable domain, with the rest obtained from reference TRBV5-1 and TRBJ2-1, is as follows: KAGVTQTPRYLIKTRGQQVTLSCSPISGHRSVSWYQQTPGQGLQFLFEYFSETQRNKGNFPGRFSGRQFSNSRSEMNVSTLELGDSALYLCASSRTSGGGSNEQFFGPGTRLTVL.

This clonotype was counted at least ten times. The chain carries TRBV20-1 and TRBJ1-1, with D uncertain. This CDR3 has 12 residues. The V gene's germline CDR1 is DFQATT and CDR2 SNEGSKA (reference sequence). Trimming shortened V by 1 base and J by 0 bases, and 3 bases separated the two germline ends. The CDR3 here is CSARGMNTEAFF. The DNA for the CDR3 is TGCAGTGCTAGAGGGATGAACACTGAAGCTTTCTTT.

This clonotype was observed a handful of times. The rearrangement joins TRBV20-1 to TRBJ2-4; D gene ambiguous. Germline CDR1 DFQATT, CDR2 SNEGSKA (reference sequence). CDR3 length: 14 residues. The V and J ends lost 4 bases and 0 bases respectively, with 10 bases between them. CDR3 sequence: CSATPLVAKNIQYF. DNA of the CDR3: TGCAGTGCTACCCCATTAGTAGCCAAAAACATTCAGTACTTC.

This chain joins TRBV15 and TRBJ2-1; no clear D gene. Looked up from germline, CDR1 is LNHNV and CDR2 is YYDKDF (reference sequence). CDR3 length equals 11 residues. The germline V and J ends were trimmed by 1 base and 9 bases, with 4 bases remaining between them. CDR3 loop: CATSRVSEQFF. CDR3 bases: TGTGCCACCAGCAGAGTGAGTGAGCAGTTCTTC.